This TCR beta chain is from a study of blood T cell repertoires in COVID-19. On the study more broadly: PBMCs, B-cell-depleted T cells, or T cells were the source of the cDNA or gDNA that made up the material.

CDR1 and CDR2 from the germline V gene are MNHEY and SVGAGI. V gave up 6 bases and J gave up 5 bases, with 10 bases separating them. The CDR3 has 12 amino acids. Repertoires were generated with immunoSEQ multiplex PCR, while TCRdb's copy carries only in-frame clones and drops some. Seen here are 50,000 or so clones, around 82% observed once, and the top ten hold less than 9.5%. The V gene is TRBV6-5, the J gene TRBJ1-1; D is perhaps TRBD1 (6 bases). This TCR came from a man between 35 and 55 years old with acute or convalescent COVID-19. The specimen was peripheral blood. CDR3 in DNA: TGTGCCAGCAGGGGGGGGCGTACTGAAGCTTTCTTT. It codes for CASRGGRTEAFF.